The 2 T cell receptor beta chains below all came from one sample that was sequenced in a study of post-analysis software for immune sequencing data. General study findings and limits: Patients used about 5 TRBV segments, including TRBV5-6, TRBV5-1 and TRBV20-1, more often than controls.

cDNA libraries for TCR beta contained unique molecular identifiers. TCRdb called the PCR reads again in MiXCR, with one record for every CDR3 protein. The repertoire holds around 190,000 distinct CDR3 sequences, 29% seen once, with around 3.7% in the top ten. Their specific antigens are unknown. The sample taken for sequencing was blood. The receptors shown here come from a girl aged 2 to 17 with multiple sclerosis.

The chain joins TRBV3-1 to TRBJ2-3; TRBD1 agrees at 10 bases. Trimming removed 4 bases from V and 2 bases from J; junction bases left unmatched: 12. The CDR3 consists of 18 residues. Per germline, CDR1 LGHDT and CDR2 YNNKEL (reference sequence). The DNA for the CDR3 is TGTGCCAGCAGCCGTTTCTTGGGGACAGGGGTATACACAGATACGCAGTATTTT. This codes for CASSRFLGTGVYTDTQYF.

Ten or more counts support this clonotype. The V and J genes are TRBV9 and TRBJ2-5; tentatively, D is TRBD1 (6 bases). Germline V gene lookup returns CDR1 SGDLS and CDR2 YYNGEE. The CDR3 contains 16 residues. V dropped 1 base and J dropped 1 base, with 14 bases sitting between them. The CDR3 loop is CASSVQGGWGQETQYF. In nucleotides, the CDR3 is TGTGCCAGCAGCGTACAAGGGGGATGGGGCCAAGAGACCCAGTACTTC. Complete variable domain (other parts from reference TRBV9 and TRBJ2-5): DSGVTQTPKHLITATGQRVTLRCSPRSGDLSVYWYQQSLDQGLQFLIQYYNGEERAKGNILERFSAQQFPDLHSELNLSSLELGDSALYFCASSVQGGWGQETQYFGPGTRLLVL.